The sequence of this T cell receptor beta chain was determined in a study of blood T cell repertoires in COVID-19. Produced via immunoSEQ multiplex PCR; TCRdb's table is partial and in-frame only. The sample shows about 250,000 clones, about 91% of them seen only once. Sample: peripheral blood. This clonotype originated in a woman aged 25 to 39 with COVID-19, enrolled during active disease.

The CDR3 DNA reads as TGTGCCACCAGTGGAGGGGGAAGCAGCCGTTCCTACAATGAGCAGTTCTTC. Translated: CATSGGGSSRSYNEQFF. The chain recombines TRBV24-1 with TRBJ2-1; tentative D call: TRBD1 (6 bases). The CDR3 runs to 17 residues. V lost 5 bases and J 1 base, leaving 17 bases between the germline ends. CDR1 and CDR2 (germline): KGHDR, SFDVKD.